A selection of T cell receptor beta chains follows, all from one sample in a study of T cell responses to AZD1222 COVID-19 vaccine. Method: immunoSEQ multiplex PCR; TCRdb's copy keeps in-frame clones and lacks some. The table shows under 150,000 clones, with roughly 89% occurring only once. The sequencing here drew on peripheral blood, taken on day 0 of AZD1222 vaccination. All receptors come from an adult in good health. CDR3s include the opening cysteine and the closing phenylalanine or tryptophan.

V,J,CDR3
TRBV2,TRBJ2-7,CASSGAGTGKYEQYF
TRBV10-2,TRBJ1-5,CASSESGIGGTRTTRGNQPQHF
TRBV10-1,TRBJ2-5,CASSEGTSGAQETQYF
TRBV7-2,TRBJ1-2,CASSLPQDYGYTF
TRBV19,TRBJ1-1,CASSKGVNTEAFF
TRBV27,TRBJ1-5,CASSAGTGDQPQHF
TRBV28,TRBJ1-5,CASSFRDRVFDQPQHF
TRBV5-4,TRBJ1-2,CASSLENSYGYTF
TRBV28,TRBJ2-2,CASGGPGTGDPTGELFF
TRBV19,TRBJ2-6,CASSKGHSGANVLTF
TRBV11-3,TRBJ2-1,CASSLGVGGQGNNEQFF
TRBV5-1,TRBJ2-2,CEQGGELFF
TRBV18,TRBJ1-1,CASSPRQGGMNTEAFF
TRBV28,TRBJ2-7,CASSLGRDYEQYF
TRBV20-1,TRBJ2-3,CSARYADTQYF
TRBV19,TRBJ1-5,CASNMRSSNQPQHF
TRBV5-1,TRBJ1-6,CASSLLDSEWDYNSPLHF
TRBV21-1,TRBJ2-5,CASSPLRGLGNGETQYF
TRBV7-8,TRBJ2-7,CASSPDSEWRYEQYF
TRBV18,TRBJ2-7,CASSPAGTGVEQYF
TRBV4-1,TRBJ1-5,CASSQRPGGSQPQHF
TRBV18,TRBJ2-7,CASSSGGAAFSYEQYF
TRBV29-1,TRBJ1-2,CSVVEPDGYTF
TRBV7-2,TRBJ1-2,CASSFTARLYGYTF
TRBV5-1,TRBJ2-2,CASSLGSGRATGELFF
TRBV2,TRBJ1-5,CASSEAGTGNQPQHF
TRBV19,TRBJ1-5,CASKMWDSQNQPQHF
TRBV7-9,TRBJ2-7,CASSLVEGQGSYEQYF
TRBV28,TRBJ1-2,CASTNGPSYGYTF
TRBV6-2/TRBV6-3,TRBJ1-6,CASSYRRNSPLHF
TRBV7-8,TRBJ1-1,CASSLGFGTDWKNTEAFF
TRBV10-3,TRBJ1-1,CAIRRDRDYLGTEAFF
TRBV28,TRBJ2-2,CASSSTGRPNTGELFF
TRBV27,TRBJ2-1,CASSHYNEQFF
TRBV7-2,TRBJ1-3,CASSLGLSGNTIYF
TRBV4-1,TRBJ1-6,CASSQGIGSPLHF
TRBV3-1/TRBV3-2,TRBJ1-2,CASSQVGPNYGYTF
TRBV5-1,TRBJ2-1,CASSSIGQRAKGEQFF
TRBV27,TRBJ2-2,CASSLEQGMLFF
TRBV11-2,TRBJ2-5,CASSSFGGRVEETQYF
TRBV5-1,TRBJ1-4,CASSRAANEKLFF
TRBV5-1,TRBJ2-7,CASSLSSGRYEQYF
TRBV28,TRBJ1-6,CASSFGGGAFNSPLHF
TRBV5-4,TRBJ2-5,CASSQDRLGETQYF
TRBV6-5,TRBJ2-7,CASSYSRTSGSYEQYF
TRBV6-5,TRBJ2-2,CASSYLGPGELFF
TRBV4-1,TRBJ2-5,CASSQEKGGARTQYF
TRBV19,TRBJ1-1,CASSPTGEGEAFF
TRBV3-1/TRBV3-2,TRBJ1-2,CASSRRTYGYTF
TRBV6-5,TRBJ2-7,CASSYSTGGSYEQYF
TRBV19,TRBJ2-4,CASSTAGTLLAKNIQYF
TRBV28,TRBJ2-7,CASRPTGSGAYEQYF
TRBV4-1,TRBJ2-7,CASSQNLANNYEQYF
TRBV3-1/TRBV3-2,TRBJ1-3,CASSPDRGRGNTIYF
TRBV5-1,TRBJ1-6,CASRSGTGGNSPLHF
TRBV12-3/TRBV12-4,TRBJ2-5,CASSSGPRETQYF
TRBV27,TRBJ2-7,CASSGLAEYEQYF
TRBV9,TRBJ1-3,CASSVETGTSGNTIYF
TRBV6-5,TRBJ1-6,CASSYTLNSPLHF